These 28 T cell receptor beta chains share one sample of origin, sequenced in a study of vaccination and CD4 T cells after COVID-19. With the Oncomine TCR Beta short-read assay, DNA from cultured CD4+ T cells was sequenced. MiXCR was run by TCRdb on the PCR reads, yielding one entry per CDR3 protein. The sample records about 21,000 distinct CDR3 sequences, 40% being singletons. The treatment here: approximately 9-day PBMC culture with coronavirus spike peptide pools or control peptides (ViraFEST assay). The antigens of these receptors remain unknown. The source material was CD4+ T cells from blood, cultured in vitro, sampled after SARS-CoV-2 vaccination. These receptors were collected from a human donor who had recovered from COVID-19.

The rearrangement links TRBV27 to TRBJ2-7, with D uncertain. The length of the CDR3 is 14 residues. V lost 5 bases and J lost 3, with 14 bases in between. CDR1 is MNHEY, CDR2 SMNVEV, per germline (reference sequence). The CDR3 DNA is TGTGCCAGCAGTCCGGAAAATTTCCACTACGAGCAGTACTTC. Its translation: CASSPENFHYEQYF.

With respect to this clonotype: A junction boundary mismatches the germline segment, possibly from a read error. This chain uses TRBV6-1 with TRBJ2-3; 11 bases fit TRBD2. The CDR3 has 15 amino acids. The germline gives CDR1 MNHNS, CDR2 SASEGT. The CDR3 coding sequence is TGCGCCAGCAGTGAACTAGCGGGGGCATCAGATACGCAGTATTTT. It is translated as CASSELAGASDTQYF.

The V call is TRBV27, the J call TRBJ1-2; no definite D call. Per the germline V gene, CDR1 is MNHEY and CDR2 is SMNVEV (reference sequence). The CDR3 is 14 residues long. The germline V and J ends were trimmed by 0 bases and 4 bases, with 9 bases remaining between them. The CDR3 DNA reads TGTGCCAGCAGTTTATCGTTCAGTAGCTATGGCTACACCTTC. This sequence encodes CASSLSFSSYGYTF.

In its sample, this clonotype ranks as medium-sized (0.01 to 0.1%). The chain combines TRBV6-5 with TRBJ1-1; maybe TRBD1 (5 bases). Between the trimmed V and J ends, which lost 0 bases and 0 bases, there was a span of 8 bases. CDR3 length: 15 residues. The germline V gene has CDR1 MNHEY and CDR2 SVGAGI. The CDR3 nucleotides are TGTGCCAGCAGTTACTCGCCAGGGATGAACACTGAAGCTTTCTTT. Translation: CASSYSPGMNTEAFF.

In its sample, this clonotype was seen once. This chain connects TRBV19 to TRBJ1-1; D remains ambiguous. The CDR3 length is 15 residues. Germline V gene data show CDR1 as LNHDA and CDR2 as SQIVND (reference sequence). Trimming removed 5 bases from V and 4 bases from J, with 17 bases in between. CDR3 bases: TGTGCCAGTAGTCCTCAACCGGAGATGAGCACTGAAGCTTTCTTT. Its translation is CASSPQPEMSTEAFF.

The V call is TRBV20-1, the J call TRBJ2-7, with 7 bases matching TRBD1. Germline trimming cut 5 bases from V and 4 bases from J; bases unmatched to any gene: 11. CDR1 DFQATT and CDR2 SNEGSKA come from the germline V gene (reference sequence). The CDR3 extends over 14 amino acids. The DNA of the CDR3 is TGCAGTGCTCCAGACAGGGTGTGGAATTACGAGCAGTACTTC. As protein: CSAPDRVWNYEQYF.

The sample holds a few counts of this clonotype. V usage is TRBV19 and J usage is TRBJ2-7; D unresolved. This CDR3 spans 14 amino acids. Trimming removed 4 bases from V and 1 base from J, with 11 bases in between. Germline V lookup: CDR1 LNHDA, CDR2 SQIVND (reference sequence). CDR3 protein: CASSTPGLSYEQYF. Written as DNA, the CDR3 is TGTGCCAGTAGTACCCCGGGTCTGTCCTACGAGCAGTACTTC.

This chain uses TRBV25-1 with TRBJ1-6, with 8 bases lining up with TRBD1. CDR1 MGHDK and CDR2 SYGVNS come from the germline V gene. This CDR3 has 14 amino acids. Trimming at V came to 4 bases and at J to 7 bases, leaving 3 bases not matched to a gene. CDR3 protein: CASSGQGANSPLHF. Written as DNA, the CDR3 is TGTGCCAGCAGTGGCCAGGGGGCGAATTCACCCCTCCACTTT.

The rearrangement uses TRBV19 and TRBJ2-7; D gene unclear. Germline assignment: CDR1 LNHDA and CDR2 SQIVND (reference sequence). The V gene lost 4 bases and the J gene lost 0 bases, with 19 bases spanning the gap. CDR3 length equals 17 residues. CDR3 coding DNA: TGTGCCAGTAGTAGCCGCCGTGGCGTGTCCAGCTCCTACGAGCAGTACTTC. Its translation: CASSSRRGVSSSYEQYF. The complete variable domain, with remaining parts taken from reference TRBV19 and TRBJ2-7, reads DGGITQSPKYLFRKEGQNVTLSCEQNLNHDAMYWYRQDPGQGLRLIYYSQIVNDFQKGDIAEGYSVSREKKESFPLTVTSAQKNPTAFYLCASSSRRGVSSSYEQYFGPGTRLTVT.

This clonotype was detected only a few times. This chain links TRBV7-8 with TRBJ2-7; weak D call: TRBD1 (6 bases). Looked up from germline, CDR1 is SGHVS and CDR2 is FQNEAQ. V was pared by 5 bases and J by 7 bases, with 18 bases between. The CDR3 is made up of 14 amino acids. The CDR3 DNA follows: TGTGCCAGCAGCCCTAGGACAGCCCCCAGGGAGCAGTACTTC. Its translation: CASSPRTAPREQYF.

The chain employs TRBV4-1 and TRBJ1-1; 10 nucleotides line up with TRBD1. This CDR3 has 14 amino acids. The germline CDR1 and CDR2 sequences are MGHRA and YSYEKL. The V and J ends lost 4 bases and 8 bases, in that order; junction bases with no gene match: 7. The CDR3 DNA sequence: TGCGCCAGCAGCCTAGGACAGGGGGACGCAGAAGCTTTCTTT. Translated, it gives CASSLGQGDAEAFF.

The chain employs TRBV7-8 and TRBJ2-1; TRBD2 matches at 10 bases. The CDR3 runs 15 residues. J was trimmed by 2 bases and V by 2 bases; bases with no gene match: 0. The germline gives CDR1 SGHVS, CDR2 FQNEAQ. The CDR3 spells CASSLLAGAYNEQFF. The CDR3 bases are TGTGCCAGCAGCTTACTAGCGGGAGCCTACAATGAGCAGTTCTTC.

The chain links TRBV2 to TRBJ2-2; maybe TRBD2 (7 bases). Germline V CDR1 and CDR2: SNHLY, FYNNEI. Trimming pared 5 bases from V and 4 bases from J, leaving 17 bases between. The CDR3 spans 16 residues. CDR3 in amino acids: CASSPVGGQTTGELFF. CDR3 DNA sequence: TGTGCCAGCAGTCCGGTGGGGGGGCAGACCACCGGGGAGCTGTTTTTT.

The rearrangement uses TRBV6-2 or TRBV6-3 and TRBJ2-7, with a tentative D call TRBD2 (5 bases). The germline V gene has CDR1 MNHEY and CDR2 SVGEGT. Trimming took 0 bases from V and 5 from J, leaving 14 bases between them. CDR3 size: 15 residues. CDR3 DNA: TGTGCCAGCAGTTACTCGATCGAAGGGAGAGACGAGCAGTACTTC. Its protein product is CASSYSIEGRDEQYF.

This clonotype was counted only a few times. The rearrangement links TRBV7-2 to TRBJ2-3; D is unclear. Between the trimmed V and J ends, which lost 5 bases and 4 bases, there was a span of 19 bases. Germline V gene lookup returns CDR1 SGHTA and CDR2 FQGNSA. CDR3 length: 16 residues. The CDR3 loop reads CASSTNPGHGSDTQYF. Here the CDR3 DNA reads TGTGCCAGCAGCACGAATCCGGGCCATGGGTCAGATACGCAGTATTTT.

This clonotype has only a few counts. This sequence joins TRBV7-9 and TRBJ2-4, with TRBD2 matching 8 bases. With V trimmed by 2 bases and J by 6 bases, 9 bases remained unmatched. The CDR3 totals 16 residues. CDR1 is SEHNR and CDR2 is FQNEAQ in the germline V gene (reference sequence). This CDR3 is CASSLNRDREGNIQYF. The CDR3 DNA is TGTGCCAGCAGCTTAAATCGTGATCGGGAGGGAAACATTCAGTACTTC.

The rearrangement uses TRBV4-3 and TRBJ2-3, with unresolved D. The CDR3 has 13 residues. The germline V and J ends were trimmed by 0 bases and 2 bases, with 3 bases remaining between them. Per the germline V gene, CDR1 is LGHNA and CDR2 is YSLEER. As DNA, the CDR3 is TGCGCCAGCAGCCAAGAGACCACAGATACGCAGTATTTT. Its translation is CASSQETTDTQYF.

V usage is TRBV7-3 and J usage is TRBJ1-2; the D gene is possibly TRBD1 (5 bases). This CDR3 comprises 13 residues. Germline values: CDR1 SGHTA, CDR2 FQGTGA. V lost 1 base, J lost 8 bases, and 11 bases lay in between. CDR3 nucleotides: TGTGCCAGCAGCTTAAAACCGGGGGTGGGCTACACCTTC. Amino acid sequence: CASSLKPGVGYTF.

This clonotype was observed a few times. The chain recombines TRBV6-5 with TRBJ2-3; 7 bases map to TRBD2. The CDR3 length is 14 residues. J gave up 9 bases and V 2 bases, and 8 bases lay outside the gene matches. Germline-derived CDR1 and CDR2 are MNHEY and SVGAGI. The CDR3 region has the DNA TGTGCCAGCAGTTACGGGGAGGGTAAAGAGACGCAGTATTTT. Amino acids: CASSYGEGKETQYF.

This clonotype occurred a few times. This chain links TRBV7-8 with TRBJ2-1; D is possibly TRBD2 (6 bases). V was shortened by 6 bases and J by 7 bases, with 19 bases between the two germline ends. Looked up from germline, CDR1 is SGHVS and CDR2 is FQNEAQ. The CDR3 runs 15 residues. The CDR3 DNA reads TGTGCCAGCAGGGAGGGTCGGGGACGGTGGAATGAGCAGTTCTTC. The encoded protein is CASREGRGRWNEQFF.

CDR3 sequence (DNA): TGCGCCAGCAGCCAACTAGAAAGGGAGCGAAAACTGTTTTTT. It codes for CASSQLERERKLFF. The V call is TRBV4-3, the J call TRBJ1-4, with D unclear. The CDR3 spans 14 residues. Germline CDR1 and CDR2: LGHNA and YSLEER. Trimming took off 2 bases at V and 10 bases at J, with 14 bases between the two ends.

This clonotype came up a few times. This chain joins TRBV5-4 and TRBJ1-1; 9 bases align to TRBD1. Germline lookup yields CDR1 SGHNT and CDR2 YYREEE (reference sequence). Losses at the gene ends were 0 bases for V and 5 bases for J; bases not matched to a gene: 5. There are 15 residues in the CDR3. In nucleotides, the CDR3 is TGTGCCAGCAGCTTGGCCGGGACAGGGTGGACTGAAGCTTTCTTT. Translation gives CASSLAGTGWTEAFF.

The chain couples TRBV18 to TRBJ1-5; 9 bases agree with TRBD1. Germline V gene lookup returns CDR1 KGHSH and CDR2 LQKENI. The CDR3 contains 15 residues. Trimming removed 4 bases from V and 9 bases from J; junction bases left unmatched: 10. The CDR3 loop reads CASSLSGTGPRPQHF. As DNA, the CDR3 is TGTGCCAGCTCACTTTCCGGGACAGGGCCTCGGCCCCAGCATTTT.

This clonotype was observed a few times. V is TRBV6-2 or TRBV6-3 and J is TRBJ1-1; D is unresolved. Trimming stripped 6 bases from V and 1 base from J, with 9 bases between. Germline CDR1 and CDR2: MNHEY and SVGEGT. The CDR3 runs to 13 residues. This CDR3 reads CASSWSGNTEAFF. CDR3 bases: TGTGCCAGCAGCTGGTCTGGGAACACTGAAGCTTTCTTT.

This clonotype was recorded only once. As DNA, the CDR3 is TGTGCCAGCAGCCCATGGACAGTGAACACCGGGGAGCTGTTTTTT. This encodes CASSPWTVNTGELFF. The chain combines TRBV11-3 with TRBJ2-2; tentative D call: TRBD1 (6 bases). V was shortened by 5 bases and J by 1 base, with 11 bases between the two germline ends. Per the germline V gene, CDR1 is SGHNT and CDR2 is YENEEA. This CDR3 comprises 15 residues.

The rearrangement uses TRBV5-8 and TRBJ2-1; a possible D gene is TRBD2 (7 bases). V was clipped by 7 bases and J by 8 bases, with 16 bases between them. The CDR3 spans 13 residues. Germline V CDR1 and CDR2: SGHTS, YDEGEE. The CDR3 nucleotides are TGTGCCAGCGGCCCAAGGGGGGGGCATGAGCAGTTCTTC. Amino acid sequence: CASGPRGGHEQFF.

The chain uses TRBV20-1 and TRBJ1-1; D is undetermined. Germline-derived CDR1 and CDR2 are DFQATT and SNEGSKA (reference sequence). With 2 bases removed from V and 4 bases from J, the gap between germline ends came to 17 bases. CDR3 length: 15 amino acids. The CDR3 here is CSARKPPPGSTEAFF. The CDR3 DNA follows: TGCAGTGCTAGAAAACCGCCTCCGGGGAGCACTGAAGCTTTCTTT.

A few counts support this clonotype. V usage is TRBV12-5 and J usage is TRBJ1-2; D is possibly TRBD1 (6 bases). CDR3 size: 15 residues. V lost 1 base and J 6 bases, leaving 15 bases between the germline ends. The germline V gene encodes CDR1 LGHNT and CDR2 FRNRAP. As DNA, the CDR3 is TGTGCTAGTGGTTTGGCCCCCTTTAGGACAGATGGCTACACCTTC. Protein: CASGLAPFRTDGYTF.